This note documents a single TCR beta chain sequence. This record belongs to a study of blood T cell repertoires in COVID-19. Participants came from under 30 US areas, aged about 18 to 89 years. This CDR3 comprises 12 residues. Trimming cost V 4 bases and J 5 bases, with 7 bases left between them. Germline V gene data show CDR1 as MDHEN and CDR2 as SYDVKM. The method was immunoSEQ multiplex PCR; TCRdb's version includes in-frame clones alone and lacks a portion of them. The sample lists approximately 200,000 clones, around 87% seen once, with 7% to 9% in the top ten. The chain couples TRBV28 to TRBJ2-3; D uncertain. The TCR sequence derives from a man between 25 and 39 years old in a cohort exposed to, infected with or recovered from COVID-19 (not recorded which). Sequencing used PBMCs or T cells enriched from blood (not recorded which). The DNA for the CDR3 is TGTGCCAGCAGTTCACTCCTAGATACGCAGTATTTT. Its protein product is CASSSLLDTQYF.